This T cell receptor (beta chain) was identified in a study of post-analysis software for immune sequencing data. Study details: Both relapsing-remitting and secondary progressive multiple sclerosis featured among the disease courses, as did progressive-relapsing multiple sclerosis.

The CDR3 extends over 15 amino acids. The germline V and J ends were trimmed by 1 base and 4 bases, with 16 bases remaining between them. From germline, CDR1 is GTSNPN and CDR2 SVGIG (reference sequence). Details on this clonotype: Its antigen is unidentified.

Regarding the study as a whole: Controls had significantly higher normalized Chao1 diversity than multiple sclerosis patients. Samples made in the same batch grouped tightly together by F measure. When patients were compared with controls, five TRBV segments were more frequent, TRBV5-6, TRBV5-1 and TRBV20-1 among them.

TCR beta cDNA libraries had unique molecular identifiers. TCRdb redid the calling of the PCR reads with MiXCR, one entry per CDR3 protein. The sample lists roughly 160,000 distinct CDR3 sequences; 30% to 45% were seen once. This clonotype originated in a girl between 10 and 17 years old with multiple sclerosis. V and J are TRBV30 and TRBJ2-5, with a possible D match to TRBD2 (6 bases). The starting material was blood, obtained after autologous hematopoietic stem cell transplantation. The chain's CDR3 is CAWSAAGASGETQYF. The DNA of the CDR3 is TGTGCCTGGAGTGCAGCGGGCGCTTCTGGAGAGACCCAGTACTTC. Based on the CDR3 plus reference TRBV30 and TRBJ2-5, the full variable domain is SQTIHQWPATLVQPVGSPLSLECTVEGTSNPNLYWYRQAAGRGLQLLFYSVGIGQISSEVPQNLSASRPQDRQFILSSKKLLLSDSGFYLCAWSAAGASGETQYFGPGTRLLVL.